These T cell receptor beta chains were read from a single sample in a study of cytomegalovirus exposure and HLA in healthy donors. TCRdb keeps only in-frame clones here, not all; method: immunoSEQ multiplex PCR. Here the sample spans 200,000 to 250,000 clones, approximately 79% being singletons. Sequences were obtained from PBMCs. The receptor source for this set is a girl aged 2 to 10 in good health and CMV-seronegative. The CDR3 runs from the conserved cysteine through the conserved F or W. The D gene is left open where the match is weak. Some rows have no size entry. The others give once, few or many, or a class for an expanded clone.

cdr3_length,v_call,clone_size,j_call,d_call,cdr3_aa,cdr3_nt
16,TRBV9,-,TRBJ2-1,TRBD1,CASSPHGQGAINEQFF,TGTGCCAGCAGCCCTCACGGACAGGGGGCGATCAATGAGCAGTTCTTC
18,TRBV29-1,few,TRBJ2-5,TRBD2,CSAPGLGVVGLRVETQYF,TGCAGCGCTCCGGGACTAGGAGTCGTCGGATTGCGCGTAGAGACCCAGTACTTC
15,TRBV7-9,-,TRBJ1-4,TRBD1,CASSLRDSRNEKLFF,TGTGCCAGCAGCTTACGGGACAGCCGGAATGAAAAACTGTTTTTT
17,TRBV5-1,-,TRBJ2-3,TRBD2,CASSLIALAGGTDTQYF,TGCGCCAGCAGCCTGATTGCTTTAGCGGGGGGCACAGATACGCAGTATTTT
12,TRBV29-1,-,TRBJ1-1,TRBD1,CSVQTGSTEAFF,TGCAGCGTACAGACAGGGTCTACTGAAGCTTTCTTT
15,TRBV6-1,-,TRBJ2-1,-,CASSVQQGIYNEQFF,TGTGCCAGCAGTGTGCAACAGGGAATCTACAATGAGCAGTTCTTC
13,TRBV29-1,-,TRBJ2-5,-,CSVAQGTLRTQYF,TGCAGCGTTGCACAGGGGACTTTAAGGACCCAGTACTTC
15,TRBV29-1,-,TRBJ2-1,TRBD1,CSVEDRQGAKDEQFF,TGCAGCGTTGAAGATCGGCAGGGGGCTAAGGATGAGCAGTTCTTC
16,TRBV9,-,TRBJ2-2,TRBD2,CASSVVPAGDTGELFF,TGTGCCAGCAGCGTAGTTCCAGCGGGGGACACCGGGGAGCTGTTTTTT
11,TRBV20-1,few,TRBJ1-2,-,CSARGAYGYTF,TGCAGTGCTAGGGGCGCCTATGGCTACACCTTC
15,TRBV5-6,-,TRBJ2-5,-,CASRPTTGYQETQYF,TGTGCCAGCAGACCGACTACGGGTTACCAAGAGACCCAGTACTTC
11,TRBV6-5,-,TRBJ2-7,TRBD1,CASGQGYEQYF,TGTGCCAGCGGACAGGGCTACGAGCAGTACTTC
15,TRBV9,-,TRBJ2-1,-,CASSVEETAYNEQFF,TGTGCCAGCAGCGTAGAAGAAACAGCCTACAATGAGCAGTTCTTC
17,TRBV5-4,-,TRBJ2-2,TRBD2,CASSLPGTSGGLVELFF,TGTGCCAGCAGCTTGCCCGGGACTAGCGGGGGGTTAGTGGAGCTGTTTTTT
13,TRBV18,-,TRBJ1-4,TRBD1,CASATGLGEKLFF,TGTGCCAGCGCGACAGGGTTGGGTGAAAAACTGTTTTTT
18,TRBV4-1,few,TRBJ1-5,-,CASSQERPTRDSNQPQHF,TGCGCCAGCAGCCAAGAGCGACCGACCAGGGATAGCAATCAGCCCCAGCATTTT
15,TRBV2,-,TRBJ2-1,TRBD1,CASSARQGAVDEQFF,TGTGCCAGCAGTGCAAGACAGGGGGCGGTAGATGAGCAGTTCTTC
18,TRBV10-2,few,TRBJ2-2,TRBD2,CASSESALAGKNTGELFF,TGCGCCAGCAGTGAGTCAGCACTAGCGGGAAAGAACACCGGGGAGCTGTTTTTT
14,TRBV6-5,-,TRBJ1-2,-,CACSRGQNNYGYTF,TGTGCCTGCTCCCGGGGACAAAATAACTATGGCTACACCTTC
13,TRBV7-2,-,TRBJ2-7,-,CASSLAAGLEQYF,TGTGCCAGCAGCTTAGCGGCGGGGCTCGAGCAGTACTTC
15,TRBV6-1,-,TRBJ2-6,-,CASALSPSGANVLTF,TGTGCCAGTGCTCTATCCCCCTCTGGGGCCAACGTCCTGACTTTC
16,TRBV11-2,-,TRBJ1-1,-,CASSLVAGRMNTEAFF,TGTGCCAGCAGCTTAGTGGCAGGGCGGATGAACACTGAAGCTTTCTTT
14,TRBV10-1,few,TRBJ2-1,TRBD2,CASSLSGRRNEQFF,TGCGCCAGCAGTCTTAGCGGGAGGAGGAATGAGCAGTTCTTC
16,TRBV7-8,-,TRBJ1-4,TRBD1,CASSLGRTGRTTKLFF,TGTGCCAGCAGCTTAGGTCGGACAGGCCGAACAACCAAACTGTTTTTT
17,TRBV6-7,few,TRBJ2-7,-,CASSLPAWGGRNYEQYF,TGTGCCAGCAGCCTCCCCGCTTGGGGGGGGCGAAACTACGAGCAGTACTTC
14,TRBV27,-,TRBJ2-7,TRBD2,CASSSLAGPYEQYF,TGTGCCAGCAGTTCACTAGCGGGACCCTACGAGCAGTACTTC
16,TRBV6-1,few,TRBJ1-2,TRBD1,CASSEVSVAGGIGYTF,TGTGCCAGCAGTGAAGTGAGCGTCGCAGGGGGTATTGGCTACACCTTC
14,TRBV29-1,-,TRBJ1-1,-,CSVEVRGLNTEAFF,TGCAGCGTTGAAGTCAGGGGATTGAACACTGAAGCTTTCTTT
14,TRBV2,-,TRBJ1-5,-,CASGGEYSNQPQHF,TGTGCCAGCGGGGGGGAGTATAGCAATCAGCCCCAGCATTTT
16,TRBV5-1,-,TRBJ1-1,TRBD1,CASSSLLGQGHTEAFF,TGCGCCAGCAGCTCACTACTCGGACAGGGACACACTGAAGCTTTCTTT
17,TRBV10-2,-,TRBJ1-2,-,CASSENGHVRGAGGYTF,TGCGCCAGCAGTGAGAATGGACACGTTCGAGGCGCTGGCGGCTACACCTTC
15,TRBV6-5,-,TRBJ1-4,TRBD1,CASSYLRTGGEKLFF,TGTGCCAGCAGTTATCTGAGGACAGGGGGTGAAAAACTGTTTTTT
13,TRBV6-5,-,TRBJ2-7,TRBD1,CASSPDRAYEQYF,TGTGCCAGCAGCCCGGACAGGGCCTACGAGCAGTACTTC
14,TRBV5-5,-,TRBJ1-1,-,CASSLVGSGAEAFF,TGTGCCAGCAGCTTGGTCGGGAGCGGGGCTGAAGCTTTCTTT
11,TRBV9,-,TRBJ2-1,-,CASSGDTEQFF,TGTGCCAGCAGCGGGGACACTGAGCAGTTCTTC
14,TRBV18,-,TRBJ2-1,-,CASSTGDGGNEQFF,TGTGCCAGCTCTACGGGAGACGGGGGCAATGAGCAGTTCTTC